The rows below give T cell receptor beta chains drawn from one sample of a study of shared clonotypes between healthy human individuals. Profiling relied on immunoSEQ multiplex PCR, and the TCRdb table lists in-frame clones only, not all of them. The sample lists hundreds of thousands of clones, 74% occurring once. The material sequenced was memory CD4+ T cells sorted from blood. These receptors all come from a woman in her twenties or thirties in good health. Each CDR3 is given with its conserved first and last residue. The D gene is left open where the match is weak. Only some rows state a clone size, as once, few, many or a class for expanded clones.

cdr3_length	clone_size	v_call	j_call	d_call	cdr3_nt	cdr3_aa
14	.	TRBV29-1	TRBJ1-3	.	TGCAGCGTTGTTCCGGGGGACTCTGGAAACACCATATATTTT	CSVVPGDSGNTIYF
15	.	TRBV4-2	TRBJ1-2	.	TGTGCCAGCAGCCCGAGAGGGGGGCACCCCTATGGCTACACCTTC	CASSPRGGHPYGYTF
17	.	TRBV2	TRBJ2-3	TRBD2	TGTGCCAGCAGCCCCCTAGCGGGAGGGCCCCGCACAGATACGCAGTATTTT	CASSPLAGGPRTDTQYF
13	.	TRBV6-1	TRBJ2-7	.	TGTGCCAGCAGTGAAGCGATCTACTACGAGCAGTACTTC	CASSEAIYYEQYF
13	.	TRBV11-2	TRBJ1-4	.	TGTGCCAGCAGTTCGGACACGGGGGGAAAACTGTTTTTT	CASSSDTGGKLFF
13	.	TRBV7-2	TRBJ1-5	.	TGTGCCAGCAGCCAAGACATTAATCAGCCCCAGCATTTT	CASSQDINQPQHF
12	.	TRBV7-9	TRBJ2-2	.	TGTGCCAGCAGCTTAGGCCTACAGGAGCTGTTTTTT	CASSLGLQELFF
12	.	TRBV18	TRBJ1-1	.	TGTGCCAGCTCGGGTCTCGGGACTGAAGCTTTCTTT	CASSGLGTEAFF
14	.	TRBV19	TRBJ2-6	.	TGTGCCAGTAGTAGGGCTTTGGGGGCCAACGTCCTGACTTTC	CASSRALGANVLTF
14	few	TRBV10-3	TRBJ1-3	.	TGTGCCATCAGAGAGGGCATGCTTGGAAACACCATATATTTT	CAIREGMLGNTIYF
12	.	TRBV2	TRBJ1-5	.	TGTGCCAGCAAACCACGGAATCAGCCCCAGCATTTT	CASKPRNQPQHF
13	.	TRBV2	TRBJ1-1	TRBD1	TGTGCCAGAAAGACAGGGGAGGACACTGAAGCTTTCTTT	CARKTGEDTEAFF
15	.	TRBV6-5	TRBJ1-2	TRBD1	TGTGCCAGCAGTTTGGGACAGCGAGACCTTTATGGCTACACCTTC	CASSLGQRDLYGYTF
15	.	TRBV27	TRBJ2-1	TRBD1	TGTGCCAGCAGTTCAGGACAGGAGGTCCGAAATGAGCAGTTCTTC	CASSSGQEVRNEQFF
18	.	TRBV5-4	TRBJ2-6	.	TGTGCCAGCAGCTTGGCCGGCAGGGTCCTCTCTGGGGCCAACGTCCTGACTTTC	CASSLAGRVLSGANVLTF
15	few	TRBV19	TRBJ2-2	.	TGTGCCAGCCACCTAGGGTCTTACTACACCGGGGAGCTGTTTTTT	CASHLGSYYTGELFF
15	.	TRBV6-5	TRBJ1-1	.	TGTGCCAGCAGTTATCTCTCAACAGGGAACACTGAAGCTTTCTTT	CASSYLSTGNTEAFF